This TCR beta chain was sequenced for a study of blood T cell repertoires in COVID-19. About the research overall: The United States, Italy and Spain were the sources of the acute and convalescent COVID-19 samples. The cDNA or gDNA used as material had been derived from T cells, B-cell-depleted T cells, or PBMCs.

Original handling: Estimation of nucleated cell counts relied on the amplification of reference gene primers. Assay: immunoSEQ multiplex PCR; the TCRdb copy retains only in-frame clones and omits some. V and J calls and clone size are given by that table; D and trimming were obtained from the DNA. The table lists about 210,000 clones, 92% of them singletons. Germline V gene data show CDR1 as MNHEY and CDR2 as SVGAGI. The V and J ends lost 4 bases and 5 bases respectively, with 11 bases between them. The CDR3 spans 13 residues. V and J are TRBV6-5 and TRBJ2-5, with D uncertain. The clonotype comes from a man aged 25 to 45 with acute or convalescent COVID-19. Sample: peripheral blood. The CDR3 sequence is CASSSQLLETQYF. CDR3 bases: TGTGCCAGCAGTTCCCAACTGCTGGAGACCCAGTACTTC.